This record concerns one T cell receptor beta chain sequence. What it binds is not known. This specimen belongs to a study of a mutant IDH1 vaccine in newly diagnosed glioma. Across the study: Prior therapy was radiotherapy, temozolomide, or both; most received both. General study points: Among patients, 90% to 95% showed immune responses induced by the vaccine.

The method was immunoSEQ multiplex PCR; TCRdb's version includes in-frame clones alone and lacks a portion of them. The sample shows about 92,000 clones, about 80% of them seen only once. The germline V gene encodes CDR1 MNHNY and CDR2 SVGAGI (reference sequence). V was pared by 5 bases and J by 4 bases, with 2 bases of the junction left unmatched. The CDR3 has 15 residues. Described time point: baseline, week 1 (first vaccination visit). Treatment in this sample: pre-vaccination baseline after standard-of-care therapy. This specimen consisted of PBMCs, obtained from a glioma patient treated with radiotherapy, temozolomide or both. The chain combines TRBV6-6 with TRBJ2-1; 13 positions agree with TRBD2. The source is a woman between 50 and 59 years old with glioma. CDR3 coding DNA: TGTGCCAGCAGTCCGACTAGCGGGGGGTACAATGAGCAGTTCTTC. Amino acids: CASSPTSGGYNEQFF.